Detailed here is one T cell receptor (beta chain). Its antigen remains unidentified. TCRdb re-called the 5' RACE reads, yielding one record per CDR3 amino acid sequence without DNA. This sample lists about 260,000 distinct CDR3 sequences; its ten largest clones have 0.3% to 0.45%. This specimen belongs to a study of T cells expressing NK-cell markers. Study-wide results and caveats: Expanded clones of NKG2C+ T cells had an unclear HCMV specificity. The CD3+CD56-NKG2C+ fraction of four donors was likewise dominated by these clonotypes.

Germline V gene lookup returns CDR1 MDHEN and CDR2 SYDVKM. The CDR3 spans 16 residues. V and J are TRBV28 and TRBJ2-5; TCRdb's D gene call, TRBD2, goes unchecked for lack of DNA. The receptor's source is a man younger than 30 in good health. Sequencing input: blood T cells: a sorted CD56 or NKG2C T cell subset, CD4+ or CD8+ T cells, or bulk PBMC T cells (not recorded which). The CDR3 sequence is CASSHIAGGPLETQYF.